The 10 T cell receptor beta chains below all came from one sample that was sequenced in a study of identical twins. In TCRdb, the 5' RACE reads were re-called with MiXCR into one record per CDR3 protein. The sample includes about 550,000 distinct CDR3 sequences, 20% to 25% of them seen just once. The same data also contributed to another study, on yellow fever vaccine responses in identical twins.

The source material was CD4+ T cells sorted from blood. Every receptor here comes from a woman between 18 and 30 years old in good health.

The rearrangement uses TRBV21-1 and TRBJ2-7. TRBV21-1 is designated a pseudogene. The CDR3 contains 17 residues. The CDR3 is CASSKARRKTSSYEQYV. CDR3 sequence (DNA): TGTGCCAGCAGCAAAGCTAGGCGGAAAACATCCTCCTACGAGCAGTACGTC.

This clonotype was picked up a small number of times. The chain carries TRBV5-1 and TRBJ2-3; 11 nucleotides agree with TRBD2. The germline CDR1 and CDR2 sequences are SGHRS and YFSETQ. V lost 3 bases, J lost 1 base, and 4 bases stayed unmatched. The CDR3 spans 16 residues. This chain's CDR3 is CASSSGLAEGTDTQYF. The CDR3 nucleotides read TGCGCCAGCAGCTCGGGACTAGCGGAGGGCACAGATACGCAGTATTTT.

A few counts support this clonotype. The rearrangement links TRBV29-1 to TRBJ2-2; either TRBD1 or TRBD2 may supply D (6 bases each). The germline CDR1 and CDR2 sequences are SQVTM and ANQGSEA. The germline V and J ends were trimmed by 6 bases and 4 bases, with 18 bases remaining between them. CDR3 length: 15 residues. DNA for the CDR3: TGCAGCGTAGTACCCGGGGGCCGGGGCACCGGGGAGCTGTTTTTT. Translation: CSVVPGGRGTGELFF.

This clonotype has a handful of counts. The chain couples TRBV2 to TRBJ2-7; 8 positions match TRBD2. V dropped 3 bases and J dropped 8; count of bases not matched to a gene: 9. Germline-derived CDR1 and CDR2 are SNHLY and FYNNEI. The length of the CDR3 is 14 residues. This CDR3 is CASSDELAVGKQYV. In nucleotides, the CDR3 is TGTGCCAGCAGTGATGAACTAGCGGTAGGAAAGCAGTACGTC.

The chain carries TRBV5-1 and TRBJ2-1; TRBD1 might be the D (6 bases). The CDR3 spans 14 residues. Germline-derived CDR1 and CDR2 are SGHRS and YFSETQ. The V end was cut by 6 bases, the J end by 7 bases, with 17 bases between. Here the CDR3 reads CASNRPGRGNEQFF. In nucleotides, the CDR3 is TGCGCCAGCAATCGTCCGGGAAGGGGGAATGAGCAGTTCTTC.

The sample holds a few counts of this clonotype. The chain joins TRBV7-3 to TRBJ2-5, with 9 bases identical to TRBD2. CDR3 length: 15 residues. The germline V gene encodes CDR1 SGHTA and CDR2 FQGTGA. Trimming cost V 1 base and J 5 bases; bases outside gene matches: 5. In DNA form, the CDR3 reads TGTGCCAGCAGCTTAATGGCGGGAGGGAGTGAGACCCAGTACTTC. Its translation is CASSLMAGGSETQYF.

The chain couples TRBV24-1 to TRBJ2-3; the D is unclear. V dropped 6 bases and J dropped 6 bases, with 9 bases sitting between them. Germline CDR1 and CDR2: KGHDR and SFDVKD. This CDR3 is built from 12 residues. CDR3 nucleotides: TGTGCCACCAGTCCCCCGGGCGATACGCAGTATTTT. Translation gives CATSPPGDTQYF.

V and J are TRBV9 and TRBJ2-3, with 12 nucleotides matching TRBD2. From germline, CDR1 is SGDLS and CDR2 YYNGEE. J was trimmed by 5 bases and V by 0 bases; bases with no gene match: 7. CDR3 length: 17 amino acids. CDR3 DNA sequence: TGTGCCAGCAGCGTAGATCCTAGCGGGGGGGCTGTAGATACGCAGTATTTT. Amino acids: CASSVDPSGGAVDTQYF.

A few counts support this clonotype. The V gene is TRBV10-3, the J gene TRBJ2-7, with 12 bases identical to TRBD2. The germline gives CDR1 ENHRY, CDR2 SYGVKD. CDR3 length: 14 amino acids. The CDR3 DNA is TGTGCTACTTCGGGGCTAGCGGGGGGGGACGAGCAGTACGTC. Residues: CATSGLAGGDEQYV.

This clonotype has more than one count but fewer than ten. The chain recombines TRBV11-3 with TRBJ2-7; D is possibly TRBD1 (6 bases). Looked up from germline, CDR1 is SGHNT and CDR2 is YENEEA. The CDR3 sequence is 15 residues long. Trimming shortened V by 6 bases and J by 3 bases, and 18 bases separated the two germline ends. The CDR3 coding sequence is TGTGCCAGCAGACCTGGGACACCCCTTGACTACGAGCAGTACTTC. The encoded protein is CASRPGTPLDYEQYF. Based on the CDR3 plus reference TRBV11-3 and TRBJ2-7, the full variable domain is EAGVVQSPRYKIIEKKQPVAFWCNPISGHNTLYWYLQNLGQGPELLIRYENEEAVDDSQLPKDRFSAERLKGVDSTLKIQPAELGDSAVYLCASRPGTPLDYEQYFGPGTRLTVT.